This TCR beta chain was observed in a study of blood T cells in healthy people across ages. Whole-study results and caveats: Calculation of diversity from one million T cells yielded estimates considered to be underestimates.

Through a sample-barcoded 5' primer and a J-beta primer mix, a second PCR was run for about 7 to 12 cycles. MiXCR, run by TCRdb on the 5' RACE reads, gives a single entry per CDR3 protein. The sample lists approximately 800,000 distinct CDR3 sequences; 58% were seen once. Worth noting for this clonotype: The antigen remains undetermined.

V lost 5 bases and J lost 5, with 10 bases in between. The CDR3 length is 14 residues. Per the germline V gene, CDR1 is SGHTA and CDR2 is FQGNSA. The chain joins TRBV7-2 to TRBJ1-6; D call uncertain. Sequences were obtained from blood. The clonotype comes from a man aged 30 to 45 in good health. Written as DNA, the CDR3 is TGTGCCAGCAGCATAGACGGAGATAATTCACCCCTCCACTTT. This encodes CASSIDGDNSPLHF.